This T cell receptor beta chain stems from a study of T-cell reconstitution after alpha-beta-depleted transplantation in children. This clonotype was seen at least ten times. TCRbeta library preparation incorporated unique molecular identifiers. TCRdb re-called the PCR reads with MiXCR, one entry per CDR3 protein. The sample contains fewer than 35,000 distinct CDR3 sequences, over 5% of which appear only once. Germline loops: CDR1 DFQATT, CDR2 SNEGSKA (reference sequence). Trimming shortened V by 5 bases and J by 7 bases, and 21 bases separated the two germline ends. This CDR3 contains 15 residues. This TCR was sampled from a male patient younger than 18 who had a stem cell transplant for acute myeloid leukemia, so the T cells may come from the graft donor. The chain joins TRBV20-1 to TRBJ2-1, with a tentative D call TRBD2 (6 bases). Sequences were derived from PBMCs, mostly from graft donor cells, sampled 180 days after TCRalphabeta/CD19-depleted stem cell transplant. The CDR3 loop reads CSAPSGLLRGNEQFF. DNA of the CDR3: TGCAGTGCTCCCTCGGGACTTTTAAGAGGGAATGAGCAGTTCTTC.